What follows are 8 T cell receptor beta chains derived from one specimen sequenced in a study of cytomegalovirus exposure and HLA in healthy donors. The study ran its PCR with 60 Vbeta and 13 Jbeta primers. Repertoires were generated with immunoSEQ multiplex PCR, while TCRdb's copy carries only in-frame clones and drops some. The sample shows more than 100,000 clones, over 70% of them seen only once. The sample comprised PBMCs. All receptors derive from a woman between 40 and 50 years old in good health and CMV-seronegative.

This chain uses TRBV5-6 with TRBJ2-7, with a weak D call TRBD2 (6 bases). This CDR3 is 15 amino acids long. Germline loops: CDR1 SGHDT, CDR2 YYEEEE. Between the trimmed V and J ends, which lost 0 bases and 4 bases, there was a span of 14 bases. Written as DNA, the CDR3 is TGTGCCAGCAGCTTGGGTGGTGGGGGGTATTACGAGCAGTACTTC. Protein sequence: CASSLGGGGYYEQYF. Based on the CDR3 plus reference TRBV5-6 and TRBJ2-7, the full variable domain is DAGVTQSPTHLIKTRGQQVTLRCSPKSGHDTVSWYQQALGQGPQFIFQYYEEEERQRGNFPDRFSGHQFPNYSSELNVNALLLGDSALYLCASSLGGGGYYEQYFGPGTRLTVT.

The CDR3 sequence: CASQYPGQGLYEQYF. CDR3 nucleotides: TGTGCCAGCCAGTATCCGGGACAGGGTTTGTACGAGCAGTACTTC. J is TRBJ2-7 and V is TRBV2; 9 bases align to TRBD1. CDR3 length equals 15 residues. CDR1 and CDR2 from the germline V gene are SNHLY and FYNNEI. J was trimmed by 4 bases and V by 8 bases; bases with no gene match: 12.

This chain connects TRBV5-7 to TRBJ1-4; a possible D gene is TRBD1 (6 bases). TRBV5-7 is assigned to the ORF class and has an uncertain function. The CDR3 is made up of 16 amino acids. The germline V and J ends were trimmed by 4 bases and 7 bases, with 20 bases remaining between them. This chain's CDR3 is CASSHRGDNLIEKLFF. The CDR3 nucleotides are TGTGCCAGCAGCCACCGGGGGGACAACCTAATTGAAAAACTGTTTTTT.

This rearrangement joins TRBV7-2 to TRBJ2-7; 7 bases agree with TRBD1. Germline values: CDR1 SGHTA, CDR2 FQGNSA. This CDR3 has 15 amino acids. The J segment lost 3 bases and the V segment lost 5 bases, leaving 10 bases of the junction unmatched. CDR3 DNA sequence: TGTGCCAGCAGCACCGGGACAGAAGTGCTCTACGAGCAGTACTTC. This sequence encodes CASSTGTEVLYEQYF.

CDR3 region: CASSSPFVRTGSSYNEQFF. DNA of the CDR3: TGTGCCAGCAGCTCCCCGTTCGTTCGGACAGGGAGCTCCTACAATGAGCAGTTCTTC. The chain links TRBV7-2 to TRBJ2-1, with 8 positions matching TRBD1. V trimming: 4 bases; J trimming: 0 bases; junction bases outside the gene matches: 14. This CDR3 has 19 residues. The germline V gene has CDR1 SGHTA and CDR2 FQGNSA.

The rearrangement uses TRBV4-1 and TRBJ1-5; weak D call: TRBD1 (6 bases). The CDR3 runs to 16 residues. Trimming shortened V by 4 bases and J by 0 bases, and 13 bases separated the two germline ends. Germline CDR1 is MGHRA and CDR2 is YSYEKL. The CDR3 coding sequence is TGCGCCAGCAGCCCCACGGCAGGGGATAGCAATCAGCCCCAGCATTTT. This gives the protein CASSPTAGDSNQPQHF.

This clone is a singleton in its sample. This sequence joins TRBV2 and TRBJ1-6, with D maybe TRBD1 (5 bases). CDR3 length: 13 residues. CDR1 is SNHLY and CDR2 is FYNNEI in the germline V gene. With 1 base removed from V and 14 bases from J, the gap between germline ends came to 12 bases. CDR3: CASSEVGGVTLHF. The CDR3 coding sequence is TGTGCCAGCAGTGAAGTCGGGGGAGTGACCCTCCACTTT.

The chain is built from TRBV4-2 and TRBJ1-2; possible D gene TRBD1, 5 bases. V shed 0 bases and J shed 3 bases, with 14 bases lying between them. In germline, CDR1 is LGHNA, CDR2 YNFKEQ. The CDR3 covers 16 residues. CDR3 nucleotides: TGTGCCAGCAGCCAAGAGTCCGGGGGAGCTTACTATGGCTACACCTTC. Its protein is CASSQESGGAYYGYTF.